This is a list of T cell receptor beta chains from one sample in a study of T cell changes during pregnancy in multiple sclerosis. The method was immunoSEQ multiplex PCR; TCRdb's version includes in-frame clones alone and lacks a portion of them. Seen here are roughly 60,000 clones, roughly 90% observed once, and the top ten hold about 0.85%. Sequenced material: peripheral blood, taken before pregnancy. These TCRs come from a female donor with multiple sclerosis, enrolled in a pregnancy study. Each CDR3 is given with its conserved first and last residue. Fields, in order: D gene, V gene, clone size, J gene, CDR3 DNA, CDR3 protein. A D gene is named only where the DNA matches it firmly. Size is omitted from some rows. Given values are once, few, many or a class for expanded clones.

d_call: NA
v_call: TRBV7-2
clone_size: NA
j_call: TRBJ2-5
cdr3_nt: TGTGCCAGCAGCAGCGGACCGGGGGAGACCCAGTACTTC
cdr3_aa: CASSSGPGETQYF

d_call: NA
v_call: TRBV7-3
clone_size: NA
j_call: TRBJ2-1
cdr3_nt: TGTGCCAGCAGCTTAGGACTTTTGGGTGATGAGCAGTTCTTC
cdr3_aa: CASSLGLLGDEQFF

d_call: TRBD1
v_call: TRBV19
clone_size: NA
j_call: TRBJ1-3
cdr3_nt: TGTGCCAGTAGTACCCTTCCGACAGGGGGAGGAAACACCATATATTTT
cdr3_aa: CASSTLPTGGGNTIYF

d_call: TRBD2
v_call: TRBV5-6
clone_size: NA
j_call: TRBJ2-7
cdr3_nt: TGTGCCAGCAGCCCGGGACTAGCGGGGGGTTACGAGCAGTACTTC
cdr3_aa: CASSPGLAGGYEQYF

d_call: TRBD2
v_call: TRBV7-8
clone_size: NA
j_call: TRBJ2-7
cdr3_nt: TGTGCCAGCAGCTTAGCGAGGGTCCTAGCGGGGGGCTACGAGCAGTACTTC
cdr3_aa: CASSLARVLAGGYEQYF

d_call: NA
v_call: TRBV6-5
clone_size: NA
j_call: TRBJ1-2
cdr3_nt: TGTGCCAGCAGTGGGGCTTACGGCTACACCTTC
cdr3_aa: CASSGAYGYTF

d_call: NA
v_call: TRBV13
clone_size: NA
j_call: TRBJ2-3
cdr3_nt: TGTGCCAGCAGCCTTCAGGAGGGGTTCCGCGATACGCAGTATTTT
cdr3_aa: CASSLQEGFRDTQYF

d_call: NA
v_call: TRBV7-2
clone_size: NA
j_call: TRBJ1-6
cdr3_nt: TGTGCCAGCAGCTCCCGGGGGGGGGCGGGGCTTGGGTCACCCCTCCACTTT
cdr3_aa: CASSSRGGAGLGSPLHF

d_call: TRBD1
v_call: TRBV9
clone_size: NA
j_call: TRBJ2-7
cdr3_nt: TGTGCCAGCAGTCGGACAGGCCGCTCCTACGAGCAGTACTTC
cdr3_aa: CASSRTGRSYEQYF

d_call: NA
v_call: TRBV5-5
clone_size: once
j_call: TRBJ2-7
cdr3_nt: TGTGCCAGCAGTTCCGCTGTCCGTACTAGTTTCTACGAGCAGTACTTC
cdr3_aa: CASSSAVRTSFYEQYF

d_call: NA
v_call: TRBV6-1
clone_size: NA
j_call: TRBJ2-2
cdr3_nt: TGTGCCAGCAGTGAATTACAGTTAAGGACCGGGGAGCTGTTTTTT
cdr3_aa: CASSELQLRTGELFF

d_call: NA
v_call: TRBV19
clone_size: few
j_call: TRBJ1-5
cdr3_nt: TGTGCCAGTAGTCCCTCCTATCAGCCCCAGCATTTT
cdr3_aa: CASSPSYQPQHF

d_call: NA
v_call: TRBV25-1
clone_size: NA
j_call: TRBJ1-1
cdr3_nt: TGTGCCAGCAGTCCCTCCGCGCGGGGTCACACTGAAGCTTTCTTT
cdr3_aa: CASSPSARGHTEAFF

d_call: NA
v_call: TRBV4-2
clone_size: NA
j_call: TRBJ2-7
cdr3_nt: TGTGCCAGCAGCCAAACAGGGTGGAACGAGCAGTACTTC
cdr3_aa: CASSQTGWNEQYF

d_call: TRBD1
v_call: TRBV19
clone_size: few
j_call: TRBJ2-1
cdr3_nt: TGTGCCAGTAGTACTGGGACAGCTGAGCAGTTCTTC
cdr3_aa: CASSTGTAEQFF

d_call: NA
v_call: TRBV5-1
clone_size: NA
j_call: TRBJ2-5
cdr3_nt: TGCGCCAGCAGCCCGGGGGACCGAGAGACCCAGTACTTC
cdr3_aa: CASSPGDRETQYF

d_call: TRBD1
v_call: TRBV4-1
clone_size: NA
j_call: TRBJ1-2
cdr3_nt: TGCGCCAGCAGCCAGGAAACGGGACAGGGAAGGGTCTACACCTTC
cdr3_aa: CASSQETGQGRVYTF

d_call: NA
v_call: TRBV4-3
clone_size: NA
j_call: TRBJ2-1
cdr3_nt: TGCGCCAGCAGCCAATACGGGAGTGGGAAAAATGAGCAGTTCTTC
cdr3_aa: CASSQYGSGKNEQFF

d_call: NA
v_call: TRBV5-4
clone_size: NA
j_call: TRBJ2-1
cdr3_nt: TGTGCCAGCAGCCTGGACGACTATGAAGAGTTCTTC
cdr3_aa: CASSLDDYEEFF

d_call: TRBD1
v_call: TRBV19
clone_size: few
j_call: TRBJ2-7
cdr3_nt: TGTGCCAGTAGTTGGGGACAGGGTGACGAGCAGTACTTC
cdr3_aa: CASSWGQGDEQYF

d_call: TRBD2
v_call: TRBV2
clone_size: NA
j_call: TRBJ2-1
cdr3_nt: TGTGCCAGCAACCTCCGGCTAGCGGGTGGCAATGAGCAGTTCTTC
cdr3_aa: CASNLRLAGGNEQFF

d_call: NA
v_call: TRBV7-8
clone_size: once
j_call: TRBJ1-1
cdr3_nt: TGTGCCAGCAGTAACAGGGTGAACACTGAAGCTTTCTTT
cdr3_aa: CASSNRVNTEAFF

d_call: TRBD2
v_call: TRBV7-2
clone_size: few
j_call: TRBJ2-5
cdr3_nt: TGTGCCAGCAGCTCGGGACTAGCGGGGGCCCTAGGAACCCAGTACTTC
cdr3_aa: CASSSGLAGALGTQYF

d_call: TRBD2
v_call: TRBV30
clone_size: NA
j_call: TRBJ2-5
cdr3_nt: TGTGCCTGGAGGACTAGCGGCCAAGAGACCCAGTACTTC
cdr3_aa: CAWRTSGQETQYF

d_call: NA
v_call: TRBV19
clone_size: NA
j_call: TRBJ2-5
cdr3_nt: TGTGCCAGTAGTATTCCGGCCCGGGTCGCAGAGACCCAGTACTTC
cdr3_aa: CASSIPARVAETQYF

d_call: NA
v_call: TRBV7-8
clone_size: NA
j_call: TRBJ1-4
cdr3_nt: TGTGCCAGCAGCTTTGGGGGCGTCGGTAATGAAAAACTGTTTTTT
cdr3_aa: CASSFGGVGNEKLFF

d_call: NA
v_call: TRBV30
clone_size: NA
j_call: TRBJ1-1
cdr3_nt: TGTGCCTGGAAAAACAGTGCTGAGACTTTCTTT
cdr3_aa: CAWKNSAETFF

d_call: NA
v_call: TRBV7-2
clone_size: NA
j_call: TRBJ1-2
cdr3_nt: TGTGCCAGCAGCCGTGTCCAGGGGCCCGAAAGTGGCTACACCTTC
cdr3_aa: CASSRVQGPESGYTF

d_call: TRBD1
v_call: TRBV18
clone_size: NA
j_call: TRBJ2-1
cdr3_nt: TGTGCCAGCTCGTGGGGGACAGGGGCGTACAATGAGCAGTTCTTC
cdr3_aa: CASSWGTGAYNEQFF

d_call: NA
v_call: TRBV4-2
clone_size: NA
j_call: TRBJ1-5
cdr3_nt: TGTGCCAGCAGCCAAGAACATGGGCAGGGCTACCAGCCCCAGCATTTT
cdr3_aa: CASSQEHGQGYQPQHF

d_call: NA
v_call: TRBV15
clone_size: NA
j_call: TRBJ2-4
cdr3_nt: TGTGCCACCAGCAAGACCCTGGCAGGGTTGGGCGGTCAGTACTTC
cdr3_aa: CATSKTLAGLGGQYF

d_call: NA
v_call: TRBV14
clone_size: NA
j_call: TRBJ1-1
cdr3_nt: TGTGCCAGCAGCCAAGGCGGAATAGGCAGGAACACTGAAGCTTTCTTT
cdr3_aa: CASSQGGIGRNTEAFF

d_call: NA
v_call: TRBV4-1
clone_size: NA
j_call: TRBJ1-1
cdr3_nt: TGCGCCAGCAGCCAAGATCGGTACCCGGGGACTGAAGCTTTCTTT
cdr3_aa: CASSQDRYPGTEAFF

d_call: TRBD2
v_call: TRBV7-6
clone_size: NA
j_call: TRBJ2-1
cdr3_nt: TGTGCCAGCAGCGCCCTGACTAGCGGGGGGTACAATGAGCAGTTCTTC
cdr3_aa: CASSALTSGGYNEQFF

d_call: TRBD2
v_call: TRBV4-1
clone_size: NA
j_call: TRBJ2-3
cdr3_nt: TGCGCCAGCAGCCCAGTAGCGGGGGGTAGCACAGATACGCAGTATTTT
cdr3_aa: CASSPVAGGSTDTQYF

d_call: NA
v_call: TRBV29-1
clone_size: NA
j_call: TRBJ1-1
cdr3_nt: TGCAGCGCCGGGGGGTTGAACACTGAAGCTTTCTTT
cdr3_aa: CSAGGLNTEAFF

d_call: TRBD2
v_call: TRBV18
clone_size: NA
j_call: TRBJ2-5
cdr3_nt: TGTGCCAGCTCACCGTTAGCGGGGGAACAAGAGACCCAGTACTTC
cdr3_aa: CASSPLAGEQETQYF

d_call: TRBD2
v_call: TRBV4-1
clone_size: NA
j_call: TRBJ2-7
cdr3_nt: TGCGCCAGCAGCCAAGCGTTAGCGGGGGGGACCTACGAGCAGTACTTC
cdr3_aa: CASSQALAGGTYEQYF

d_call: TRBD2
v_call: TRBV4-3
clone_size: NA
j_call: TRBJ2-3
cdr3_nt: TGCGCCAGCAGCCAAGGGCTAGCGGGGGATACGCAGTATTTT
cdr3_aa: CASSQGLAGDTQYF

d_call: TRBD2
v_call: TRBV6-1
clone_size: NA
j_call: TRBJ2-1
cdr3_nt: TGTGCCAGCAGTGAAGCCGGGGGGGGCCGGGGGTTCTTC
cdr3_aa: CASSEAGGGRGFF

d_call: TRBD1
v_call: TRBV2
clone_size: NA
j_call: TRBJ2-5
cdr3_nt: TGTGCCAGCAGGGGACAGGGGGAGACCCAGTACTTC
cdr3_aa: CASRGQGETQYF

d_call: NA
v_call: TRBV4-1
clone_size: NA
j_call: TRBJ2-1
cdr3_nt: TGCGCCAGCAGCCAAGCGGGGAATGAGCAGTTCTTC
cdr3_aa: CASSQAGNEQFF

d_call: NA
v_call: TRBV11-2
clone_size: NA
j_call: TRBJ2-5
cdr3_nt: TGTGCCAGCAGCTTGGTTCTACAGATCCAAGAGACCCAGTACTTC
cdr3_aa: CASSLVLQIQETQYF

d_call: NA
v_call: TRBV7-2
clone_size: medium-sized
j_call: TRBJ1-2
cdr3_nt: TGTGCCAGCAGCATGAACTACTATGGCTACACCTTC
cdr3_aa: CASSMNYYGYTF

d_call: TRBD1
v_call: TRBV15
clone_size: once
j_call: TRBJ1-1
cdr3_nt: TGTGCCACCAGCAGAGGGGACAGGGTGGGAACTGAAGCTTTCTTT
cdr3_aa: CATSRGDRVGTEAFF

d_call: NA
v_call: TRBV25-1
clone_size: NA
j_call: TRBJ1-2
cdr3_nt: TGTGCCAGCAGCGAAGGGGGGGGACACTATGGCTACACCTTC
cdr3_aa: CASSEGGGHYGYTF

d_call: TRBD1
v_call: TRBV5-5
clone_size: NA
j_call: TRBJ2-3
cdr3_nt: TGTGCCAGCAGCTACGGGCGGCGGACAGGGGACTTCACAGATACGCAGTATTTT
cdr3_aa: CASSYGRRTGDFTDTQYF

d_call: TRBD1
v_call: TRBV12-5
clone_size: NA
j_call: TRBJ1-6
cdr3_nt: TGTGCTAGTGGTTCCGGACAGGGGAGTGGTTCACCCCTCCACTTT
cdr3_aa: CASGSGQGSGSPLHF

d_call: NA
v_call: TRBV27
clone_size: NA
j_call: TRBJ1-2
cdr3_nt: TGTGCCAGCAGTTTATCGACCAGGGGAGGCTACACCTTC
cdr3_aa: CASSLSTRGGYTF

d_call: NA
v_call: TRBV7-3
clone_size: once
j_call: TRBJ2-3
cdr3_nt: TGTGCCAGCAGCTTAACGCAACAGGGCGCAGATACGCAGTATTTT
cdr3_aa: CASSLTQQGADTQYF